This TCR beta chain came from a study of T cells in localized non-small cell lung cancer. Regarding the study as a whole: Among the tissues sampled, uninvolved adjacent lung had the highest T cell clonality, above tumor. Adjacent lung tissue had a median about 60 of the top 100 clones found in the tumor.

In germline, CDR1 is SQVTM, CDR2 ANQGSEA. Between the trimmed V and J ends, which lost 4 bases and 4 bases, there was a span of 9 bases. The CDR3 covers 12 residues. Profiling relied on immunoSEQ multiplex PCR, and the TCRdb table lists in-frame clones only, not all of them. The data hold some 130,000 clones, with roughly 90% observed a single time. Regarding this clone: The antigen remains undetermined.

The input for sequencing was peripheral blood, taken before any cancer treatment. This TCR was recovered from a female donor of 60 years or more with stage I lung adenocarcinoma. The V gene is TRBV29-1, the J gene TRBJ2-3; no clear D. The CDR3 DNA sequence: TGCAGCGTTGGCTTCGCCCCAGATACGCAGTATTTT. Protein: CSVGFAPDTQYF.